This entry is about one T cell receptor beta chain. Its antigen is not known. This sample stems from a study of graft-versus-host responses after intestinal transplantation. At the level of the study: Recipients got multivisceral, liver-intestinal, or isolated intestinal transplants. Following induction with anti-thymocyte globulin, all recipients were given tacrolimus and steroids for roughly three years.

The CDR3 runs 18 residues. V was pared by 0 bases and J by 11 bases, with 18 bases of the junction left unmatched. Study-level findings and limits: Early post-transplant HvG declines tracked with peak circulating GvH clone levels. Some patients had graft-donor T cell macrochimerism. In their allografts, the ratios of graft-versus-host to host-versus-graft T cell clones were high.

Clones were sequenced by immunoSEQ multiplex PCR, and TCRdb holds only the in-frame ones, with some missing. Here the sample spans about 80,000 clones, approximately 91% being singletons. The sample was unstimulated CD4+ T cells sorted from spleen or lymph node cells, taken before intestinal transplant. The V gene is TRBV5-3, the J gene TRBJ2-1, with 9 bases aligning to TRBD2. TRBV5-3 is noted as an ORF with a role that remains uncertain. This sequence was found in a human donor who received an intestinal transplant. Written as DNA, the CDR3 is TGTGCCAGAAGCTTGGTTAAATCTTCTAGCGGGGCAACAATTAAGCAGTTCTTC. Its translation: CARSLVKSSSGATIKQFF.